These T cell receptor beta chains were read from a single sample in a study of metastatic and nonmetastatic thyroid tumors. TCRdb re-clonotyped the PCR reads through MiXCR. The sample consists of some 25,000 clones, around 21% of them appearing once. Material for sequencing was blood. These TCRs come from a male donor with papillary thyroid cancer or a benign thyroid nodule (not recorded which). Some clones in this sample may be carry-over from other donors' samples. The CDR3 runs from the conserved cysteine through the conserved F or W. D genes are given only for firm matches. A row's size may be missing; if present it is once, few, many or a size class.

j_call v_call d_call cdr3_length clone_size cdr3_nt cdr3_aa
TRBJ2-5 TRBV5-4 TRBD1 16 . TGTGCCGGCAGCTTGGGGACAGGTGCCTCCGGAGAGACCCAGTACTTC CAGSLGTGASGETQYF
TRBJ1-2 TRBV7-3 TRBD1 13 . TGTGCCAGCAGCCTAGGACAGGGCTATGGCTACACCTTC CASSLGQGYGYTF
TRBJ1-1 TRBV20-1 . 19 medium-sized TGCAGTGCTAGACCGACGAGGGACGGTAAGTCCCTGGTGAACACTGAAGCTTTCTTT CSARPTRDGKSLVNTEAFF
TRBJ1-2 TRBV20-1 . 15 few TGCAGTGCCCCCCCGCAAGTTTGGCCACAGACGGGCTACACCTTC CSAPPQVWPQTGYTF
TRBJ2-6 TRBV7-2 . 16 many TGTGCCAGCAGCTTAGGCCAGGGTGTAGGGGCCAACGTCCTGACTTTC CASSLGQGVGANVLTF
TRBJ2-7 TRBV6-1 TRBD1 15 medium-sized TGTGCCAGCAGTGAACAAGGACAGGGGTTTGAAGAGCAGTACTTC CASSEQGQGFEEQYF
TRBJ2-7 TRBV5-1 . 15 many TGCGCCAGCAGCCCCCTCGCAGCCGTAACCTACGAGCAGTACTTC CASSPLAAVTYEQYF
TRBJ2-1 TRBV7-2 . 14 many TGTGCCAGCAGCTTAGTCCAGGGGGGTAATGAGCAGTTCTTC CASSLVQGGNEQFF
TRBJ2-7 TRBV7-9 . 14 many TGTGCCAGCAGCTTATTTGCAGGGGGGTGCGAGCAGTACTTC CASSLFAGGCEQYF
TRBJ2-1 TRBV11-2 . 15 once TGTTCCAGCAGCCGAGGGACGGTCTGTAGGGATGAGCAGTTCTTC CSSSRGTVCRDEQFF
TRBJ2-7 TRBV5-5 . 13 many TGTGCCAGCAGCTTGGCTCCGACCTACGAGCAGTACTTC CASSLAPTYEQYF